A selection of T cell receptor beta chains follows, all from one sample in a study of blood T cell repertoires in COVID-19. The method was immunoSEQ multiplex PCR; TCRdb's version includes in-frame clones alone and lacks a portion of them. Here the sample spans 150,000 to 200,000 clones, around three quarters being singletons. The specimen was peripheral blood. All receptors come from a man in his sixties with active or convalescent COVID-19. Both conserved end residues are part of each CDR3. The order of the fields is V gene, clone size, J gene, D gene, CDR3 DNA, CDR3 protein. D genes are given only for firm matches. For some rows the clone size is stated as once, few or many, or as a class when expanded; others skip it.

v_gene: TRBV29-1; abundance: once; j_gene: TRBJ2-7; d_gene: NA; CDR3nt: TGCAGCGTTGATGTAGATCCGACGGGGCAGTACTTC; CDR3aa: CSVDVDPTGQYF
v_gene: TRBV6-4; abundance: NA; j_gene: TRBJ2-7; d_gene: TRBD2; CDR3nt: TGTGCCAGCAGTCATCGGACTAGCGGGATTAGTAGGCAGTACTTC; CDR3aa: CASSHRTSGISRQYF
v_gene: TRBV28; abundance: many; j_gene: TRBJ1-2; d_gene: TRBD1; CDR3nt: TGTGCCAGCAGTGAGGACAGGGAGCATGGCTACACCTTC; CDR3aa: CASSEDREHGYTF
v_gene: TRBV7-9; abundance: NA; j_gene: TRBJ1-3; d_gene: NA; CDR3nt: TGTGCCAGCAGCTTAGCGGCGGGGGACACCATATATTTT; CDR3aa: CASSLAAGDTIYF
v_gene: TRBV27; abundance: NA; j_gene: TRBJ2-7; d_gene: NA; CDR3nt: TGTGCCAGCGCCCTCAGGGTGTCCTACGAGCAGTACTTC; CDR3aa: CASALRVSYEQYF
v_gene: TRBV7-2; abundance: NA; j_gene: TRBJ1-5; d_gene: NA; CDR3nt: TGTGCCAGCAGCTTAGTTAGGGGCGCAGCCCAGCATTTT; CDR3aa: CASSLVRGAAQHF
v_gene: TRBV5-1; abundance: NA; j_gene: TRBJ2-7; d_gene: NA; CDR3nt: TGCGCCAGCAGCTCGTCCGGGATCTACGAGCAGTACTTC; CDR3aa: CASSSSGIYEQYF
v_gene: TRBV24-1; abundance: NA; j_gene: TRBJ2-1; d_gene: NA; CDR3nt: TGTGCCACCAGTGATTTGCCGGGACTTTCAGAGCAGTTCTTC; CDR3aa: CATSDLPGLSEQFF
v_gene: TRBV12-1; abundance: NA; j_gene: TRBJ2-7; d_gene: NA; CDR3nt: TGTGCCAGCAGCTTTCTCACCTACAGAGACTACGAGCAGTACTTC; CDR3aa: CASSFLTYRDYEQYF
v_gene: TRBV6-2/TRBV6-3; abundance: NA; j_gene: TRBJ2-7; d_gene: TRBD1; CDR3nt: TGTGCCAGCAGCCGTGACAGGGGAGTGTTCCAGTACTTC; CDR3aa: CASSRDRGVFQYF
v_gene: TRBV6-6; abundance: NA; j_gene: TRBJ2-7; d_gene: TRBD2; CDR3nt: TGTGCCAGCAGTCGCTCACCCGAGAGCGGGAGGTTTTACGAGCAGTACTTC; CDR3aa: CASSRSPESGRFYEQYF
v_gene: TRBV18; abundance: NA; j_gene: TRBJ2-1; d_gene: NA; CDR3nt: TGTGCCAGCTCGGGGGCTACTCAGGATGAGCAGTTCTTC; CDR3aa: CASSGATQDEQFF
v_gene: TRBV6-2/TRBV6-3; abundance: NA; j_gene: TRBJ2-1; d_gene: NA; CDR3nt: TGTGCCAGCAGCCCGGGACTGGCCATTAATGAGCAGTTCTTC; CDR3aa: CASSPGLAINEQFF
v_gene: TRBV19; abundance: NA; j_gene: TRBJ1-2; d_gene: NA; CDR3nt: TGTGCCAGTAGCCCAACCTACCGTCTTGGTGGCTACACCTTC; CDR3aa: CASSPTYRLGGYTF
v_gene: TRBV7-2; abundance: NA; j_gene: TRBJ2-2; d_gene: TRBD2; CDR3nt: TGTGCCAGCAGCACTAGCGGGGGAGGCGGGGAGCTGTTTTTT; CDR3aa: CASSTSGGGGELFF
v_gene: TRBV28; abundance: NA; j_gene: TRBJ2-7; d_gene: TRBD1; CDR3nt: TGTGCCAGCAGTTCCCAACAGGGGGCCCAGGAGCAGTACTTC; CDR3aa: CASSSQQGAQEQYF
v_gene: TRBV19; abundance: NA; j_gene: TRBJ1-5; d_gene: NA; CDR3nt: TGTGCCAGTTCTGTAACAGGGCATCAGCCCCAGCATTTT; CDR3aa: CASSVTGHQPQHF
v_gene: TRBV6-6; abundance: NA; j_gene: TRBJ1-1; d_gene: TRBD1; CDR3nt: TGTGCCAGCAGCTCGATCCCGACAGGGGGGAACACTGAAGCTTTCTTT; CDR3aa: CASSSIPTGGNTEAFF
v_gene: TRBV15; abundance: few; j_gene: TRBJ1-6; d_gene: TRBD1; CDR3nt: TGTGCCACCAGTTCGAAGTCAACTGGGACAGTTCTCCACTTT; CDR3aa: CATSSKSTGTVLHF
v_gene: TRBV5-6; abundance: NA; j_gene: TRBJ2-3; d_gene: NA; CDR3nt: TGTGCCAGCAGCCTCTCTGTCGGGACTCCCGAGGATACGCAGTATTTT; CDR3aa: CASSLSVGTPEDTQYF
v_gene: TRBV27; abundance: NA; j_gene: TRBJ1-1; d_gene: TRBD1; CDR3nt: TGTGCCAGCAGAAGACAGGGGTTGAGGACTGAAGCTTTCTTT; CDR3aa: CASRRQGLRTEAFF
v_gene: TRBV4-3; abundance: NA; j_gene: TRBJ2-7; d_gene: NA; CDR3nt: TGCGCCAGCAGCGAGGACAGAGCCTACGAGCAGTACTTC; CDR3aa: CASSEDRAYEQYF
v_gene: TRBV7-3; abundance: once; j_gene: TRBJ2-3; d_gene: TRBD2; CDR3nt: TGTGCCAGCAGCCCCGTAGCGGGAGGGACAGATACGCAGTATTTT; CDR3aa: CASSPVAGGTDTQYF
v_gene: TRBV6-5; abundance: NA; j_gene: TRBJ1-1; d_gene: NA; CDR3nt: TGTGCCAGCAGTTACGATGGCGGGGGGCGGCTTATCTTT; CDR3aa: CASSYDGGGRLIF
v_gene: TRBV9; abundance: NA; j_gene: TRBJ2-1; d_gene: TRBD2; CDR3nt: TGTGCCAGCAGCATCGGGGGGGCAAATGAGCAGTTCTTC; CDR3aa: CASSIGGANEQFF
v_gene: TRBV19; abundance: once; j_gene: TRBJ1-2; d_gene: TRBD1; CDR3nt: TGTGCCAGTATCATGCTACAGGGGCACGGCGGCTACACCTTC; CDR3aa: CASIMLQGHGGYTF
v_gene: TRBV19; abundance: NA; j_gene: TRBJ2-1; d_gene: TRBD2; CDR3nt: TGTGCCAGTAGTCTCCCGGGACTAGCTTATGAGCAGTTCTTC; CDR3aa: CASSLPGLAYEQFF
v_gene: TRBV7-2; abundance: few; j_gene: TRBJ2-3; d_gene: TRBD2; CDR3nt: TGTGCCAGCAGCTCCGACGTGGGACTAGCGGGAGATCGGGATACGCAGTATTTT; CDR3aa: CASSSDVGLAGDRDTQYF
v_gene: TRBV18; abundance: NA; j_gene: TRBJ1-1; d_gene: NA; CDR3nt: TGTGCCAGCTCACCATCAGGGGCGAACACTGAAGCTTTCTTT; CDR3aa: CASSPSGANTEAFF
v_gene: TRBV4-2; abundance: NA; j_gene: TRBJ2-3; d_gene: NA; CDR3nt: TGTGCCAGCAGCCAAGAAAACGTGGTGGGGCGTACGCAGTATTTT; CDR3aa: CASSQENVVGRTQYF
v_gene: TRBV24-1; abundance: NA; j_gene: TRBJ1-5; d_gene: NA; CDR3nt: TGTGCCACCAGTGACTCCAATCAGCCCCAGCATTTT; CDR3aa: CATSDSNQPQHF
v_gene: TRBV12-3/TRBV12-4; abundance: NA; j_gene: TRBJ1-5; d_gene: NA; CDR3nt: TGTGCCAGCAGTTTCGGGGTACAGCCCCAGCATTTT; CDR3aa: CASSFGVQPQHF
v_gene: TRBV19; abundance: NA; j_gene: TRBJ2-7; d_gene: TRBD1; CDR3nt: TGTGCCAGTAGTACAGGGGGCCTAACCTACGAGCAGTACTTC; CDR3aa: CASSTGGLTYEQYF
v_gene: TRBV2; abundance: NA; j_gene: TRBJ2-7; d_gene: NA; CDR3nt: TGTGCCAGCAGTGGGACTTTTGCCTACGAGCAGTACTTC; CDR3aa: CASSGTFAYEQYF
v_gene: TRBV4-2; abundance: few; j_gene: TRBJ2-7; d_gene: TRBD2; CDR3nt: TGTGCCAGCAGCCTGGGGGCTAGCGGGAGATCCTACGAGCAGTACTTC; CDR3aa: CASSLGASGRSYEQYF
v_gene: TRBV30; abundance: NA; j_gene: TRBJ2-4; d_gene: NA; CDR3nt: TGTGCCTGGAGTCCACCACCTCTCAGGGACATTCAGTACTTC; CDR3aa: CAWSPPPLRDIQYF
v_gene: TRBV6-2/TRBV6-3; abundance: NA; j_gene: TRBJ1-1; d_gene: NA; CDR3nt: TGTGCCAGCAGTCCCTATCGGGGGGGATTGAACACTGAAGCTTTCTTT; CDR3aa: CASSPYRGGLNTEAFF
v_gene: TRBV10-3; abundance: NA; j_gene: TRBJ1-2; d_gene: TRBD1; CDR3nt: TGTGCCATCAGCGCCGGGACAGGGGGCGGAAACTATGGCTACACCTTC; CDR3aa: CAISAGTGGGNYGYTF
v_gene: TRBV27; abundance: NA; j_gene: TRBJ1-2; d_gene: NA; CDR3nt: TGTGCCAGCAGAGGGGTTGCTAACTATGGCTACACCTTC; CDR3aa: CASRGVANYGYTF
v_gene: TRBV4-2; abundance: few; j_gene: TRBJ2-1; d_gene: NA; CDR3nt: TGTGCCAGCAGCCAGGCCCTCGGGGAGCAGTTCTTC; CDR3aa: CASSQALGEQFF
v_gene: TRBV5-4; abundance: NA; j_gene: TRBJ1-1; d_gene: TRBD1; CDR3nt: TGTGCCAGCAGCGGGACAGGGGGCGCAAACACTGAAGCTTTCTTT; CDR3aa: CASSGTGGANTEAFF